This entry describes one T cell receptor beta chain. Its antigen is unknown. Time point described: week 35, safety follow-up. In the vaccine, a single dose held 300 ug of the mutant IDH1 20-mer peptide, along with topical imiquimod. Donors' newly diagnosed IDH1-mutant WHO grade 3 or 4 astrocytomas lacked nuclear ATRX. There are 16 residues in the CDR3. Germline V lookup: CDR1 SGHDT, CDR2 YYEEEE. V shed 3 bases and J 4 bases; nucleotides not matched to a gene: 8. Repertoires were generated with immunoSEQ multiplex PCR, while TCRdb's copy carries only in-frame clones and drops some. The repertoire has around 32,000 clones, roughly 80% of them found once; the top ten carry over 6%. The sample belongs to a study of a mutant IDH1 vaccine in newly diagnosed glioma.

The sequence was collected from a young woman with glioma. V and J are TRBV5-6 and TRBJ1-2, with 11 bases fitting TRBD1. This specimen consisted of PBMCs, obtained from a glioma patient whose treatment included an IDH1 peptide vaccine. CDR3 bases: TGTGCCAGCAGCTACCGGGACAGGGGGTTTAGCTATGGCTACACCTTC. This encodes CASSYRDRGFSYGYTF.